The clone carrying this TCR beta chain was detected only a few times. Its antigen is not known. CDR3 regions were amplified by Arm-PCR using iRepertoire HTBI primers to build TCR beta libraries. Each CDR3 protein gets one entry after TCRdb re-called the multiplex PCR reads with MiXCR. The sample has hundreds of thousands of distinct CDR3 sequences; 15% to 20% are singletons. This sample stems from a study of regulatory T cells in long-lasting Graves disease. Study-level information: Recently diagnosed Graves' patients had received antithyroid drugs for under 3 months. Study-wide results and limits: Patients with persistent disease showed a bias toward TRBV28, TRBJ1-2 and TRBJ2-5.

The time point: newly diagnosed GD, antithyroid drugs for less than 3 months. Preparation of the TCR library used RNA extracted from PBMCs. The CDR3 has 14 amino acids. Germline V gene data show CDR1 as SGHRS and CDR2 as YFSETQ. Trimming removed 0 bases from V and 7 bases from J; junction bases left unmatched: 4. This sample was shared with a second study, whose subject was T cells in Graves' hyperthyroidism and ophthalmopathy.

Sequences were derived from peripheral blood mononuclear cells (PBMCs), sampled at new diagnosis, from a patient treated with antithyroid drugs. The sequence came from a woman in her twenties or thirties with Graves disease. The chain links TRBV5-1 to TRBJ2-1; 7 bases are a match to TRBD2. CDR3 region: CASSLEGTMNEQFF. The CDR3 DNA is TGCGCCAGCAGCTTGGAAGGGACTATGAATGAGCAGTTCTTC.